Presented here are 23 T cell receptor beta chains from one specimen sequenced in a study of T cell responses to AZD1222 COVID-19 vaccine (dated by TCRdb to the early 2020s). The sample's time point, from its label and the paper: baseline before first vaccination. Libraries came from the immunoSEQ multiplex PCR assay. The source is immuneACCESS, and TCRdb retained only in-frame sequences with V and J called. Part of the clones is not carried over; for the studies checked, unresolved V genes explain less than half of this, and the remainder is unexplained. This sample holds roughly 78,000 clones; about 82% were observed only once. 2.9% of the sample is in the top ten clones. Sequenced material: peripheral blood, taken on day 0 of AZD1222 vaccination. The receptor set was obtained from an adult in good health.

Only a few counts were recorded for this clone. The V and J genes are TRBV6-2 or TRBV6-3 and TRBJ1-1; the D is unclear. V lost 5 bases and J lost 0, with 13 bases in between. Per the germline V gene, CDR1 is MNHEY and CDR2 is SVGEGT. This CDR3 has 15 residues. In DNA form, the CDR3 reads TGTGCCAGCAGTCGATCGGACGTCATGAACACTGAAGCTTTCTTT. Translated, it gives CASSRSDVMNTEAFF.

Written as DNA, the CDR3 is TGTGCCTGGAGTTCTGGACAGAACACTGAAGCTTTCTTT. Amino acid sequence: CAWSSGQNTEAFF. The chain uses TRBV30 and TRBJ1-1, with a tentative D call TRBD1 (5 bases). The CDR3 extends over 13 amino acids. V lost 2 bases and J 1 base, leaving 8 bases between the germline ends. Per the germline V gene, CDR1 is GTSNPN and CDR2 is SVGIG (reference sequence).

This clone has just one count. The genes are TRBV7-9 and TRBJ1-4, with D hard to call. CDR1 is SEHNR, CDR2 FQNEAQ, per germline (reference sequence). There are 13 residues in the CDR3. The V gene lost 2 bases and the J gene lost 6 bases, with 7 bases spanning the gap. The CDR3 protein is CASSLTLDEKLFF. The CDR3 DNA reads TGTGCCAGCAGCTTAACCCTGGATGAAAAACTGTTTTTT.

This clone was counted a single time. The chain recombines TRBV7-8 with TRBJ2-1, with 7 bases matching TRBD2. The J segment lost 0 bases and the V segment lost 5 bases, leaving 7 bases of the junction unmatched. The CDR3 spans 16 residues. The germline V gene has CDR1 SGHVS and CDR2 FQNEAQ. The chain's CDR3 is CASSPSAGHSYNEQFF. CDR3 coding DNA: TGTGCCAGCAGCCCTTCAGCGGGGCACTCCTACAATGAGCAGTTCTTC.

The rearrangement links TRBV2 to TRBJ1-2; 10 bases align to TRBD1. This CDR3 is built from 15 residues. Trimming removed 3 bases from V and 7 bases from J; junction bases left unmatched: 8. CDR1 SNHLY and CDR2 FYNNEI come from the germline V gene. The CDR3 loop reads CASSDPRQGAGGYTF. CDR3 sequence (DNA): TGTGCCAGCAGTGATCCTAGACAGGGGGCGGGTGGCTACACCTTC.

The chain carries TRBV6-6 and TRBJ1-1; tentatively, D is TRBD1 (6 bases). V was pared by 4 bases and J by 4 bases, with 13 bases between. Germline V gene sequence: CDR1 MNHNY, CDR2 SVGAGI (reference sequence). The CDR3 length is 14 residues. The CDR3 sequence: CASSSRGLGTEAFF. The CDR3, as DNA: TGTGCCAGCAGTTCTCGGGGGCTCGGCACTGAAGCTTTCTTT.

There are a few counts of this clone. This chain connects TRBV7-2 to TRBJ1-3; 8 bases match TRBD1. CDR1 SGHTA and CDR2 FQGNSA come from the germline V gene. This CDR3 comprises 15 residues. J gave up 4 bases and V 5 bases, and 7 bases lay outside the gene matches. The CDR3 region has the DNA TGTGCCAGCAGCCTGGACAGGGCGCAGGGAAACACCATATATTTT. Its translation: CASSLDRAQGNTIYF. Using reference TRBV7-2 and TRBJ1-3 for the parts outside the CDR3, the full variable domain is GAGVSQSPSNKVTEKGKDVELRCDPISGHTALYWYRQSLGQGLEFLIYFQGNSAPDKSGLPSDRFSAERTGGSVSTLTIQRTQQEDSAVYLCASSLDRAQGNTIYFGEGSWLTVV.

The CDR3 region is CASSSFSGGHQYF. The CDR3, as DNA: TGTGCCAGCAGTTCATTTAGCGGGGGGCACCAGTATTTT. This rearrangement joins TRBV6-2 or TRBV6-3 to TRBJ2-3; TRBD2 matches 10 bases. V trimming: 4 bases; J trimming: 12 bases; junction bases outside the gene matches: 7. This CDR3 contains 13 residues. Germline V CDR1 and CDR2: MNHEY, SVGEGT.

V and J are TRBV24-1 and TRBJ2-3; D is unclear. Germline values: CDR1 KGHDR, CDR2 SFDVKD. V was shortened by 5 bases and J by 3 bases, with 8 bases between the two germline ends. This CDR3 is built from 13 residues. CDR3 amino acids: CATSGGATDTQYF. The CDR3 DNA follows: TGTGCCACCAGTGGTGGAGCAACAGATACGCAGTATTTT.

This chain links TRBV11-3 with TRBJ2-1, with 13 bases that match TRBD2. This CDR3 has 19 residues. Germline CDR1 SGHNT, CDR2 YENEEA. The V segment lost 6 bases and the J segment 4 bases; nucleotides outside the gene matches: 15. The chain's CDR3 is CASRETGLRTSGSYNEQFF. CDR3 nucleotide sequence: TGTGCCAGCAGAGAAACGGGACTCAGGACTAGCGGGAGTTACAATGAGCAGTTCTTC.

The chain carries TRBV19 and TRBJ2-1, with D tentatively TRBD1 (6 bases). Germline CDR1 is LNHDA and CDR2 is SQIVND (reference sequence). The germline V and J ends were trimmed by 5 bases and 7 bases, with 21 bases remaining between them. The CDR3 runs 16 residues. CDR3 bases: TGTGCCAGTAGTCTCGAGCCCTTAGGGGGTGTAAATGAGCAGTTCTTC. Translation gives CASSLEPLGGVNEQFF.

Note on this clone: At one end the junction does not follow the germline gene, possibly because of a read error. This chain links TRBV3-1 (or the pseudogene TRBV3-2) with TRBJ1-3; TRBD1 is a possible D gene (5 bases). Germline CDR1 is LGHDT and CDR2 is YNNKEL (reference sequence). The length of the CDR3 is 14 residues. The CDR3 sequence: CATSRGGVGSTIYF. CDR3 DNA sequence: TGTGCCACCAGCCGGGGGGGGGTTGGCAGCACCATATATTTT.

This clone was found a few times. V usage is TRBV27 and J usage is TRBJ2-1; weak D call: TRBD1 (6 bases). This CDR3 comprises 15 residues. Trimming took 2 bases from V and 4 from J, leaving 12 bases between them. Germline loops: CDR1 MNHEY, CDR2 SMNVEV (reference sequence). The DNA of the CDR3 is TGTGCCAGCAGTTTAACTCAGGGGCTGTACAATGAGCAGTTCTTC. Protein product: CASSLTQGLYNEQFF.

The gene calls are TRBV14 and TRBJ1-1, with D possibly TRBD1 on 6 matching bases. The germline V gene encodes CDR1 SGHDN and CDR2 FVKESK. Trimming took 4 bases from V and 4 from J, leaving 10 bases between them. CDR3 size: 13 residues. CDR3 coding DNA: TGTGCCAGCAGCCTGAGAGGGGGCACTGAAGCTTTCTTT. It translates to CASSLRGGTEAFF.

The chain joins TRBV5-1 to TRBJ1-2, with D perhaps TRBD1 (6 bases). The CDR3 sequence is 16 residues long. The germline CDR1 and CDR2 sequences are SGHRS and YFSETQ. With 5 bases removed from V and 0 bases from J, the gap between germline ends came to 17 bases. The CDR3 spells CASSGGGSLANYGYTF. CDR3 bases: TGCGCCAGCAGTGGTGGGGGCTCTCTAGCTAACTATGGCTACACCTTC. Complete variable domain (other parts from reference TRBV5-1 and TRBJ1-2): KAGVTQTPRYLIKTRGQQVTLSCSPISGHRSVSWYQQTPGQGLQFLFEYFSETQRNKGNFPGRFSGRQFSNSRSEMNVSTLELGDSALYLCASSGGGSLANYGYTFGSGTRLTVV.

The V call is TRBV5-1, the J call TRBJ1-2; the match to TRBD1 covers 9 bases. J was trimmed by 6 bases and V by 0 bases; bases with no gene match: 9. CDR1 is SGHRS and CDR2 is YFSETQ in the germline V gene. This CDR3 contains 16 residues. The CDR3 reads CASSLEGQGEVDGYTF. The CDR3 DNA reads TGCGCCAGCAGCTTGGAGGGACAGGGAGAGGTCGATGGCTACACCTTC.

The chain links TRBV10-2 to TRBJ2-1, with 11 positions matching TRBD2. The CDR3 is 14 residues long. V shed 6 bases and J 8 bases; nucleotides not matched to a gene: 6. The germline V gene encodes CDR1 WSHSY and CDR2 SAAADI. In DNA form, the CDR3 reads TGCGCCAGCAGGCCACGACTAGCGGGACATGAGCAGTTCTTC. The encoded protein is CASRPRLAGHEQFF.

V usage is TRBV2 and J usage is TRBJ2-1, with D uncertain. Trimming took 8 bases from V and 2 from J, leaving 16 bases between them. There are 15 residues in the CDR3. Germline-derived CDR1 and CDR2 are SNHLY and FYNNEI. CDR3 in amino acids: CASLPMESPYNEQFF. CDR3 in DNA: TGTGCCAGCCTCCCGATGGAATCCCCCTACAATGAGCAGTTCTTC.

The rearrangement links TRBV12-3 or TRBV12-4 to TRBJ1-1; D is undetermined. The CDR3 runs 9 residues. Trimming removed 10 bases at V and 8 bases at J, with 8 bases between. CDR3 in amino acids: CATAHEAFF. The CDR3, as DNA: TGTGCCACCGCCCACGAAGCTTTCTTT.

This clone has more than one count but fewer than ten. This chain links TRBV4-2 with TRBJ1-4, with D unresolved. The germline gives CDR1 LGHNA, CDR2 YNFKEQ. V gave up 0 bases and J gave up 6 bases, with 14 bases separating them. The CDR3 totals 16 residues. The CDR3 DNA reads as TGTGCCAGCAGCCAAGATCCTTTCAGGTTGGATGAAAAACTGTTTTTT. Its translation is CASSQDPFRLDEKLFF.

DNA for the CDR3: TGTGCCAGCAGCTTGGGTGGACAGGGAGGTAGCGGCTACACCTTC. This sequence encodes CASSLGGQGGSGYTF. The chain couples TRBV5-6 to TRBJ1-2; TRBD1 matches at 8 bases. The CDR3 runs 15 residues. Losses at the gene ends were 0 bases for V and 8 bases for J; bases not matched to a gene: 9. Germline V gene data show CDR1 as SGHDT and CDR2 as YYEEEE.

The chain employs TRBV10-3 and TRBJ2-5; 8 nucleotides line up with TRBD1. The CDR3 covers 14 residues. Germline CDR1 and CDR2: ENHRY and SYGVKD. Germline trimming cut 7 bases from V and 4 bases from J; bases unmatched to any gene: 8. CDR3 in DNA: TGTGCCATCACCGACAGGGGAGATGGAGAGACCCAGTACTTC. It encodes CAITDRGDGETQYF.

This clone showed up many times. The rearrangement joins TRBV27 to TRBJ2-1; tentatively, D is TRBD2 (6 bases). The germline gives CDR1 MNHEY, CDR2 SMNVEV (reference sequence). This CDR3 is built from 15 residues. Between the trimmed V and J ends, which lost 5 bases and 4 bases, there was a span of 15 bases. The CDR3 DNA reads as TGTGCCAGCAGTCGTCCGATGGGGGGTTACAATGAGCAGTTCTTC. It translates to CASSRPMGGYNEQFF.